These T cell receptor beta chains were read from a single sample in a study of blood T cell repertoires in COVID-19. TCRdb's table, derived via immunoSEQ multiplex PCR, lists solely in-frame clones and lacks some. This table has 250,000 to 350,000 clones, around 90% appearing once. The sequenced material came from peripheral blood. The receptors shown here come from a man younger than 30 with active or convalescent COVID-19. CDR3s include the opening cysteine and the closing phenylalanine or tryptophan. D genes are given only for firm matches. Clone size is given for some rows only: seen once, a few or many times, or a class if the clone is expanded.

J	V	size	D	DNA	CDR3
TRBJ1-4	TRBV7-9	-	TRBD1	TGTGCCAGCAGCACGGACAGGGGATCTAATGAAAAACTGTTTTTT	CASSTDRGSNEKLFF
TRBJ1-5	TRBV28	-	-	TGTGCCAGCAGTTACAGGGCCCCGTATCAGCCCCAGCATTTT	CASSYRAPYQPQHF
TRBJ2-5	TRBV12-3/TRBV12-4	-	TRBD2	TGTGCCAGCAGTTTGGGACTAGCGGGGGACTTC	CASSLGLAGDF
TRBJ1-2	TRBV7-9	-	-	TGTGCCAGCAGCCGACTTCACGGCTATGGCTACACCTTC	CASSRLHGYGYTF
TRBJ1-1	TRBV27	-	TRBD1	TGTGCCAGCAGTAGAAGGGGACAGGGGTTAAGGACTGAAGCTTTCTTT	CASSRRGQGLRTEAFF
TRBJ1-3	TRBV5-1	-	-	TGCGCCAGCAGCTGGGGAGACTCTGGAAACACCATATATTTT	CASSWGDSGNTIYF
TRBJ1-2	TRBV5-4	-	TRBD1	TGTGCCAGCAGCTTGAGGGACAGGTATATTAACTATGGCTACACCTTC	CASSLRDRYINYGYTF
TRBJ2-7	TRBV5-1	-	-	TGCGCCAGCAGCTTCGGGACACTCTACGAGCAGTACTTC	CASSFGTLYEQYF
TRBJ1-2	TRBV7-9	-	-	TGTGCCAGCAGCCCCCGAGGAGTCTATGGCTACACCTTC	CASSPRGVYGYTF
TRBJ1-2	TRBV18	-	TRBD1	TGTGCCAGCTCATCTTTTACCGGGACAGGGGCAGGCTACACCTTC	CASSSFTGTGAGYTF
TRBJ2-1	TRBV29-1	-	-	TGCAGCGTTGTTGAGGGAGGCTCCTACAATGAGCAGTTCTTC	CSVVEGGSYNEQFF
TRBJ2-3	TRBV7-9	-	-	TGTGCCAGCAGCCCTCTAGCCGCTAGCACAGATACGCAGTATTTT	CASSPLAASTDTQYF
TRBJ2-7	TRBV7-2	-	TRBD2	TGTGCCAGCAGCCCCCGACTAGCTGAAACCCACGAGCAGTACTTC	CASSPRLAETHEQYF
TRBJ1-1	TRBV19	-	TRBD1	TGTGCCAGTAGTGATCAGGGGGCAAGAACTGAAGCTTTCTTT	CASSDQGARTEAFF
TRBJ1-1	TRBV27	-	TRBD1	TGTGCCAGCAGTTCCGGACAGGGACCCACTGAAGCTTTCTTT	CASSSGQGPTEAFF
TRBJ1-5	TRBV5-6	-	TRBD1	TGTGCCAGCAGTCAACAGGGGTTAAATCAGCCCCAGCATTTT	CASSQQGLNQPQHF
TRBJ1-1	TRBV10-1	-	TRBD1	TGCGCCAGCAGCTCCCAGGGGGCCCGTGAAGCTTTCTTT	CASSSQGAREAFF
TRBJ2-4	TRBV18	-	TRBD2	TGTGCCAGCTCACCACCTAGCGGGAGGTTTAGAAACATTCAGTACTTC	CASSPPSGRFRNIQYF
TRBJ2-7	TRBV7-2	-	-	TGTGCCAGCAGCTTAGTCCTGGCCTCCGACGAGCAGTACTTC	CASSLVLASDEQYF
TRBJ2-5	TRBV20-1	-	-	TGCAGTGCTAGTCCCCAGTACCAAGAGACCCAGTACTTC	CSASPQYQETQYF
TRBJ2-7	TRBV5-6	-	TRBD2	TGTGCCAGCAGCTCGGGACTAGCCTACGAGCAGTACTTC	CASSSGLAYEQYF
TRBJ1-3	TRBV27	-	-	TGTGCCAGCAGTTCCCTCCCCCGGGGCTCTGGAAACACCATATATTTT	CASSSLPRGSGNTIYF
TRBJ1-1	TRBV5-1	-	-	TGCGCCAGCAGCCCCAGTATTCGGGGCACTGAAGCTTTCTTT	CASSPSIRGTEAFF
TRBJ2-5	TRBV18	-	-	TGTGCCAGCTCACCGACCTCAGGAGAGACCCAGTACTTC	CASSPTSGETQYF
TRBJ2-3	TRBV6-5	-	-	TGTGCCAGCAGTTACGGGGGCGCGGATACGCAGTATTTT	CASSYGGADTQYF
TRBJ2-7	TRBV7-3	few	-	TGTGCCAGCAGCCGCGTGGCCGCGGGGGAGCAGTACTTC	CASSRVAAGEQYF
TRBJ1-5	TRBV6-2/TRBV6-3	-	TRBD1	TGTGCCAGCAGTTACTCACGGCCGAGGGACAGGGGGGGCAATCAGCCCCAGCATTTT	CASSYSRPRDRGGNQPQHF
TRBJ2-2	TRBV29-1	-	TRBD2	TGCAGTGCATCTAGCGGGAGCGACCCGAACACCGGGGAGCTGTTTTTT	CSASSGSDPNTGELFF
TRBJ2-2	TRBV27	-	TRBD1	TGTGCCAGCAGTTGGGACGGACAGGGTCGAACCGGGGAGCTGTTTTTT	CASSWDGQGRTGELFF